Listed below are T cell receptor beta chains from one sample, sequenced in a study of metastatic and nonmetastatic thyroid tumors. From the PCR reads, TCRdb re-called clones with MiXCR. This table holds 4,200 or so clones, roughly 36% found once. Sample: adjacent normal tissue. The receptors originated from a female donor with papillary thyroid cancer or a benign thyroid nodule (not recorded which). Some clones in this sample may be carry-over from other donors' samples. The CDR3 runs from the conserved cysteine through the conserved F or W. D genes are given only for firm matches. Rows give clone size only sometimes, using once, few, many, or a class for an expanded clone.

V: TRBV28
D: NA
size: few
J: TRBJ1-2
CDR3: CASRRDGPSYGYTF
DNA: TGTGCCAGCAGAAGGGACGGACCCTCGTATGGCTACACCTTC

V: TRBV6-1
D: NA
size: NA
J: TRBJ2-1
CDR3: CASSIQGDSYNEQFF
DNA: TGTGCCAGCAGCATCCAGGGCGACTCCTACAATGAGCAGTTCTTC

V: TRBV20-1
D: NA
size: few
J: TRBJ1-6
CDR3: CSARELRTDYNSPLHF
DNA: TGCAGTGCTAGAGAGTTGAGGACAGATTATAATTCACCCCTCCACTTT

V: TRBV6-2/TRBV6-3
D: NA
size: few
J: TRBJ2-7
CDR3: CASTTDGVLYEQYF
DNA: TGTGCCAGCACCACGGACGGGGTACTCTACGAGCAGTACTTC

V: TRBV5-1
D: NA
size: few
J: TRBJ2-2
CDR3: CASSKDRGAWTGELFF
DNA: TGCGCCAGCAGCAAGGACCGGGGGGCGTGGACCGGGGAGCTGTTTTTT

V: TRBV6-1
D: TRBD1
size: NA
J: TRBJ1-2
CDR3: CASSSKQGNYGYTF
DNA: TGTGCCAGCAGTTCAAAACAGGGGAACTATGGCTACACCTTC

V: TRBV5-8
D: NA
size: medium-sized
J: TRBJ1-1
CDR3: CASSLDGNAEAFF
DNA: TGTGCCAGCAGCTTGGATGGTAACGCTGAAGCTTTCTTT

V: TRBV4-1
D: NA
size: NA
J: TRBJ1-6
CDR3: CASSQVVAYSPLHF
DNA: TGCGCCAGCAGCCAAGTAGTTGCATATTCACCCCTCCACTTT

V: TRBV20-1
D: NA
size: once
J: TRBJ1-2
CDR3: CSARDRFGVYGYTF
DNA: TGCAGTGCTAGAGATCGGTTCGGGGTCTATGGCTACACCTTC

V: TRBV7-3
D: TRBD1
size: NA
J: TRBJ1-2
CDR3: CASSLSGGDRYGYTF
DNA: TGTGCCAGCAGCTTATCAGGGGGCGACCGCTATGGCTACACCTTC

V: TRBV29-1
D: NA
size: few
J: TRBJ1-6
CDR3: CSVRQAAGSPLHF
DNA: TGCAGCGTTCGGCAGGCCGCGGGTTCACCCCTCCACTTT

V: TRBV7-2
D: NA
size: NA
J: TRBJ2-1
CDR3: CASSLAGGTYNEQFF
DNA: TGTGCCAGCAGCTTAGCGGGGGGAACGTACAATGAGCAGTTCTTC

V: TRBV15
D: NA
size: NA
J: TRBJ2-3
CDR3: CATSVRTTEGPTDTQYF
DNA: TGTGCCACCAGCGTCAGGACTACAGAGGGACCTACAGATACGCAGTATTTT

V: TRBV20-1
D: TRBD2
size: NA
J: TRBJ2-3
CDR3: CSASRAGGSDTQYF
DNA: TGCAGTGCTAGTCGGGCGGGAGGTTCAGATACGCAGTATTTT

V: TRBV11-2
D: NA
size: NA
J: TRBJ2-7
CDR3: CASGGSSYEQYF
DNA: TGTGCCAGTGGCGGATCCTCCTACGAGCAGTACTTC

V: TRBV6-1
D: NA
size: large
J: TRBJ2-4
CDR3: CASSEAGHRKNIQYF
DNA: TGTGCCAGCAGCGAAGCTGGGCATCGAAAAAACATTCAGTACTTC

V: TRBV7-2
D: TRBD1
size: NA
J: TRBJ2-7
CDR3: CASRPAGGVEQYF
DNA: TGTGCCAGCAGACCCGCAGGGGGTGTCGAGCAGTACTTC

V: TRBV25-1
D: NA
size: medium-sized
J: TRBJ2-2
CDR3: CASSGNRFGELFF
DNA: TGTGCCAGCAGTGGAAACAGATTCGGGGAGCTGTTTTTT

V: TRBV6-1
D: NA
size: medium-sized
J: TRBJ2-4
CDR3: CASSRQGSQNIQYF
DNA: TGTGCCAGCAGTCGCCAGGGGAGCCAAAACATTCAGTACTTC

V: TRBV2
D: NA
size: few
J: TRBJ2-7
CDR3: CASSEMGLQYYEQYF
DNA: TGTGCCAGCAGTGAAATGGGTCTACAATACTACGAGCAGTACTTC

V: TRBV6-5
D: TRBD2
size: large
J: TRBJ2-1
CDR3: CASSTGTSGPAAYNEQFF
DNA: TGTGCCAGCAGTACCGGGACTAGCGGGCCAGCCGCCTACAATGAGCAGTTCTTC

V: TRBV19
D: TRBD1
size: few
J: TRBJ2-3
CDR3: CASSRTGGANTQYF
DNA: TGTGCCAGTAGTAGGACAGGGGGCGCGAATACGCAGTATTTT

V: TRBV19
D: NA
size: large
J: TRBJ1-3
CDR3: CASRPDTISGNTIYF
DNA: TGTGCCAGTAGACCGGACACCATCTCTGGAAACACCATATATTTT

V: TRBV7-9
D: NA
size: few
J: TRBJ2-7
CDR3: CASSIGPGASYEQYF
DNA: TGTGCCAGCAGCATCGGTCCGGGAGCCTCCTACGAGCAGTACTTC

V: TRBV12-3/TRBV12-4
D: NA
size: NA
J: TRBJ1-2
CDR3: CASSLSGGSDGYTF
DNA: TGTGCCAGCAGTTTGTCGGGGGGCTCGGATGGCTACACCTTC

V: TRBV11-2
D: NA
size: few
J: TRBJ2-3
CDR3: CASSYSGVLDTQYF
DNA: TGTGCCAGCAGTTACTCGGGGGTTTTAGATACGCAGTATTTT

V: TRBV19
D: NA
size: large
J: TRBJ2-1
CDR3: CASSDTFNEQFF
DNA: TGTGCCAGTTCTGACACCTTCAATGAGCAGTTCTTC

V: TRBV20-1
D: TRBD2
size: medium-sized
J: TRBJ2-4
CDR3: CSARDTSGSGNIQYF
DNA: TGCAGTGCTAGAGACACTAGCGGGAGCGGAAACATTCAGTACTTC

V: TRBV28
D: NA
size: few
J: TRBJ2-1
CDR3: CASVGLGGLGLNEQFF
DNA: TGTGCCAGCGTGGGGTTAGGGGGATTAGGCCTTAATGAGCAGTTCTTC

V: TRBV30
D: NA
size: NA
J: TRBJ1-5
CDR3: CAWSVNGASNQPQHF
DNA: TGTGCCTGGAGTGTAAATGGGGCTAGCAATCAGCCCCAGCATTTT

V: TRBV12-3/TRBV12-4
D: TRBD2
size: large
J: TRBJ2-4
CDR3: CASILVGGKNIQYF
DNA: TGTGCCAGCATCCTAGTGGGAGGGAAAAACATTCAGTACTTC

V: TRBV27
D: TRBD2
size: NA
J: TRBJ2-5
CDR3: CASSLGTLAGGRRSKETQYF
DNA: TGTGCCAGCAGTTTGGGAACCCTGGCGGGAGGCCGACGAAGTAAAGAGACCCAGTACTTC

V: TRBV5-1
D: NA
size: NA
J: TRBJ1-1
CDR3: CASSLSPGATEAFF
DNA: TGCGCCAGCAGCTTGTCCCCGGGGGCCACTGAAGCTTTCTTT

V: TRBV11-2
D: NA
size: NA
J: TRBJ2-1
CDR3: CASSFSRNNEQFF
DNA: TGTGCCAGCAGCTTCTCGCGAAACAATGAGCAGTTCTTC

V: TRBV20-1
D: NA
size: few
J: TRBJ2-1
CDR3: CSARDLLSYNEQFF
DNA: TGCAGTGCTAGAGATCTCCTCTCCTACAATGAGCAGTTCTTC

V: TRBV20-1
D: NA
size: NA
J: TRBJ2-7
CDR3: CSASRLKAYEQYF
DNA: TGCAGTGCTAGTCGACTTAAAGCCTACGAGCAGTACTTC

V: TRBV27
D: NA
size: NA
J: TRBJ2-1
CDR3: CASKNMGRTYNEQFF
DNA: TGTGCCAGCAAGAACATGGGGCGGACTTACAATGAGCAGTTCTTC

V: TRBV27
D: NA
size: few
J: TRBJ2-7
CDR3: CASSLSQAPSYEQYF
DNA: TGTGCCAGCAGTTTATCACAGGCCCCCTCCTACGAGCAGTACTTC

V: TRBV7-3
D: NA
size: NA
J: TRBJ2-3
CDR3: CASRLTGVGADTQYF
DNA: TGTGCCAGCAGGCTTACTGGAGTGGGGGCAGATACGCAGTATTTT

V: TRBV7-8
D: TRBD1
size: few
J: TRBJ2-7
CDR3: CASSLGGQESYEQYF
DNA: TGTGCCAGCAGCTTAGGGGGACAGGAGTCCTACGAGCAGTACTTC

V: TRBV6-1
D: NA
size: NA
J: TRBJ1-3
CDR3: CASIISRGSGNTIYF
DNA: TGTGCCAGCATCATATCCAGGGGTTCGGGAAACACCATATATTTT

V: TRBV7-2
D: NA
size: NA
J: TRBJ2-1
CDR3: CASGARYYNEQFF
DNA: TGTGCCAGCGGGGCACGCTACTACAATGAGCAGTTCTTC

V: TRBV28
D: TRBD1
size: NA
J: TRBJ1-2
CDR3: CASSFVSGQGAYGYTF
DNA: TGTGCCAGCAGTTTTGTCAGTGGACAGGGAGCCTATGGCTACACCTTC

V: TRBV20-1
D: TRBD1
size: NA
J: TRBJ2-7
CDR3: CSAWDRGPYEQYF
DNA: TGCAGTGCGTGGGACAGGGGGCCCTACGAGCAGTACTTC

V: TRBV6-1
D: TRBD2
size: NA
J: TRBJ2-3
CDR3: CASRTPAGRFQDTQYF
DNA: TGTGCCAGCAGGACACCAGCGGGACGTTTTCAAGATACGCAGTATTTT

V: TRBV6-1
D: TRBD2
size: NA
J: TRBJ2-5
CDR3: CASKGRDGKETQYF
DNA: TGTGCCAGCAAAGGGAGGGACGGAAAAGAGACCCAGTACTTC

V: TRBV18
D: NA
size: NA
J: TRBJ2-5
CDR3: CASSPKEGQETQYF
DNA: TGTGCCAGCTCACCAAAGGAGGGACAAGAGACCCAGTACTTC

V: TRBV30
D: TRBD1
size: NA
J: TRBJ1-2
CDR3: CAWSSGTGNNYGYTF
DNA: TGTGCCTGGAGTAGCGGGACAGGGAATAACTATGGCTACACCTTC

V: TRBV27
D: TRBD2
size: few
J: TRBJ2-3
CDR3: CASSLGLAGGSATQYF
DNA: TGTGCCAGCAGTTTGGGGCTAGCGGGGGGATCGGCTACGCAGTATTTT

V: TRBV6-2/TRBV6-3
D: NA
size: NA
J: TRBJ1-4
CDR3: CASSYGEGVGEKLFF
DNA: TGTGCCAGCAGTTACGGCGAGGGGGTTGGCGAAAAACTGTTTTTT

V: TRBV12-3/TRBV12-4
D: NA
size: NA
J: TRBJ2-7
CDR3: CASSFAWGYEQYF
DNA: TGTGCCAGCAGTTTCGCGTGGGGCTACGAGCAGTACTTC

V: TRBV20-1
D: TRBD2
size: NA
J: TRBJ2-5
CDR3: CSAPGTSVGQETQYF
DNA: TGCAGTGCTCCCGGGACTAGCGTAGGCCAAGAGACCCAGTACTTC

V: TRBV2
D: TRBD2
size: NA
J: TRBJ2-1
CDR3: CASSWTSSYNEQFF
DNA: TGTGCCAGCAGTTGGACTAGCTCCTACAATGAGCAGTTCTTC

V: TRBV4-2
D: TRBD2
size: NA
J: TRBJ2-7
CDR3: CASTSGLAGDEQYF
DNA: TGTGCCAGCACCAGCGGACTAGCGGGGGACGAGCAGTACTTC

V: TRBV5-1
D: NA
size: NA
J: TRBJ1-1
CDR3: CASSFGQNTEAFF
DNA: TGCGCCAGCAGCTTCGGGCAGAACACTGAAGCTTTCTTT

V: TRBV7-2
D: NA
size: few
J: TRBJ2-7
CDR3: CASSSLGGAEQYF
DNA: TGTGCCAGCAGCTCCTTAGGGGGTGCCGAGCAGTACTTC

V: TRBV5-1
D: NA
size: few
J: TRBJ1-2
CDR3: CASSLSASNYGYTF
DNA: TGCGCCAGCAGTTTGTCGGCCTCTAACTATGGCTACACCTTC

V: TRBV28
D: NA
size: many
J: TRBJ2-7
CDR3: CASSDHTPYEQYF
DNA: TGTGCCAGCAGTGACCACACACCCTACGAGCAGTACTTC

V: TRBV6-5
D: TRBD2
size: NA
J: TRBJ2-3
CDR3: CASSWGRGASTDTQYF
DNA: TGTGCCAGCAGTTGGGGGCGGGGGGCAAGCACAGATACGCAGTATTTT